The clone carrying this TCR beta chain was detected a few times. This sample was taken from a study of T cell responses to AZD1222 COVID-19 vaccine. The CDR3 is made up of 13 amino acids. Trimming pared 7 bases from V and 2 bases from J, leaving 11 bases between. Looked up from germline, CDR1 is MNHEY and CDR2 is SVGAGI. Generated by immunoSEQ multiplex PCR, the TCRdb table keeps only in-frame clones and is missing some. This table has about 180,000 clones, approximately 90% appearing once. The chain is built from TRBV6-5 and TRBJ1-2; possibly TRBD1 for D (6 bases). The source of this sequence is an adult in good health. The sequences come from peripheral blood, collected on day 0 of AZD1222 vaccination. CDR3 nucleotide sequence: TGTGCCAGCACCCGAGGGGGGAACTATGGCTACACCTTC. Its translation: CASTRGGNYGYTF.